One and the same sample provided the 18 T cell receptor beta chains below, sequenced in a study of radiotherapy plus CTLA-4 blockade in lung cancer. TCRdb's copy holds only in-frame clones and misses some; the assay was immunoSEQ multiplex PCR. The data show about 23,000 clones, with 60% to 85% seen just once and about 3% held by the top ten. Sequencing was performed on peripheral blood, taken from a patient treated with radiotherapy plus ipilimumab. These receptor sequences come from a human donor with non-small cell lung cancer whose response to radiotherapy plus ipilimumab could not be evaluated.

The chain carries TRBV15 and TRBJ2-1, with D possibly TRBD2 on 5 matching bases. Trimming left V 6 bases short and J 0 bases short, with 9 bases between. Germline V lookup: CDR1 LNHNV, CDR2 YYDKDF (reference sequence). The CDR3 extends over 14 amino acids. CDR3 sequence: CATRVGSSYNEQFF. The DNA for the CDR3 is TGTGCCACCAGGGTGGGGAGCTCCTACAATGAGCAGTTCTTC.

This clone showed up just a few times. The genes are TRBV5-5 and TRBJ1-2, with unresolved D. Germline assignment: CDR1 SGHKS and CDR2 YYEKEE (reference sequence). Deletions cut 4 bases from V and 10 bases from J, with 14 bases between. CDR3 size: 12 residues. CDR3 protein: CASSPIIYPYTF. CDR3 in DNA: TGTGCCAGCAGCCCTATTATCTATCCCTACACCTTC.

V is TRBV6-6 and J is TRBJ2-7; 7 bases are shared with TRBD2. The CDR3 length is 13 residues. The V gene end was trimmed by 5 bases and the J gene end by 2 bases; junction bases not matched to a gene: 3. Germline V gene lookup returns CDR1 MNHNY and CDR2 SVGAGI (reference sequence). The CDR3, as DNA: TGTGCCAGCAGTAGGGACTACACCTACGAGCAGTACTTC. Amino acid sequence: CASSRDYTYEQYF.

The chain employs TRBV29-1 and TRBJ1-2; D remains ambiguous. V lost 3 bases to trimming and J lost 0 bases, with 8 bases between them. The CDR3 covers 13 residues. CDR1 is SQVTM and CDR2 is ANQGSEA in the germline V gene. The CDR3 DNA sequence: TGCAGCGTTGAGCCAGTTTCTAACTATGGCTACACCTTC. It encodes CSVEPVSNYGYTF.

The chain recombines TRBV5-4 with TRBJ2-1, with 7 bases fitting TRBD2. V trimming: 4 bases; J trimming: 4 bases; junction bases outside the gene matches: 2. The CDR3 loop spans 13 amino acids. Germline V gene lookup returns CDR1 SGHNT and CDR2 YYREEE (reference sequence). Here the CDR3 reads CASSREAYNEQFF. CDR3 coding DNA: TGTGCCAGCAGCCGGGAGGCTTACAATGAGCAGTTCTTC.

J is TRBJ2-7 and V is TRBV27; D is undetermined. The CDR3 runs to 14 residues. Trimming left V 3 bases short and J 2 bases short, with 11 bases between. Germline V gives CDR1 MNHEY, CDR2 SMNVEV (reference sequence). The CDR3 region has the DNA TGTGCCAGCAGTTTCCACGGAACAGCCTACGAGCAGTACTTC. Protein: CASSFHGTAYEQYF.

The J gene is TRBJ1-4, the V gene TRBV11-2, with D uncertain. Trimming took off 1 base at V and 7 bases at J, with 10 bases between the two ends. Germline lookup yields CDR1 SGHAT and CDR2 FQNNGV. This CDR3 region has 14 residues. CDR3 protein: CASSLGAHGEKLFF. CDR3 sequence (DNA): TGTGCCAGCAGCTTAGGGGCTCATGGTGAAAAACTGTTTTTT. The complete variable domain, with remaining parts taken from reference TRBV11-2 and TRBJ1-4, reads EAGVAQSPRYKIIEKRQSVAFWCNPISGHATLYWYQQILGQGPKLLIQFQNNGVVDDSQLPKDRFSAERLKGVDSTLKIQPAKLEDSAVYLCASSLGAHGEKLFFGSGTQLSVL.

The chain combines TRBV7-8 with TRBJ2-5, with 8 bases identical to TRBD1. The J segment lost 5 bases and the V segment lost 6 bases, leaving 11 bases of the junction unmatched. This CDR3 region has 15 residues. Germline CDR1 is SGHVS and CDR2 is FQNEAQ. Here the CDR3 DNA reads TGTGCCAGCAGTACCCGAGGACAGGGCGGGGAGACCCAGTACTTC. This translates into CASSTRGQGGETQYF.

The rearrangement joins TRBV5-4 to TRBJ2-1; 8 bases agree with TRBD1. The CDR3 has 15 amino acids. V lost 6 bases, J lost 4 bases, and 9 bases stayed unmatched. In germline, CDR1 is SGHNT, CDR2 YYREEE (reference sequence). CDR3 amino acids: CASTIGGQVYNEQFF. CDR3 nucleotides: TGTGCCAGCACCATAGGGGGACAGGTGTACAATGAGCAGTTCTTC.

This clone occurred a few times. The J gene is TRBJ1-2, the V gene TRBV7-2, with D hard to call. The CDR3 has 13 amino acids. Trimming pared 2 bases from V and 4 bases from J, leaving 8 bases between. Looked up from germline, CDR1 is SGHTA and CDR2 is FQGNSA. Written as DNA, the CDR3 is TGTGCCAGCAGCTTACTAACAGCCTATGGCTACACCTTC. Translation: CASSLLTAYGYTF.

The chain couples TRBV5-6 to TRBJ2-7, with TRBD1 as a possible D gene (6 bases). This CDR3 has 15 residues. V dropped 1 base and J dropped 7 bases, with 18 bases sitting between them. The germline CDR1 and CDR2 sequences are SGHDT and YYEEEE. The CDR3 sequence: CASSLMDRPSREQYF. The CDR3 DNA reads TGTGCCAGCAGCTTGATGGACAGACCTTCGAGGGAGCAGTACTTC.

J is TRBJ2-5 and V is TRBV5-4; D is possibly TRBD1 (6 bases). CDR3 length equals 13 residues. The V and J ends lost 3 bases and 5 bases respectively, with 11 bases between them. Germline V gives CDR1 SGHNT, CDR2 YYREEE (reference sequence). The CDR3 DNA is TGTGCCAGCAGCTCACAGGGACATGAGACCCAGTACTTC. This gives the protein CASSSQGHETQYF.

The chain uses TRBV28 and TRBJ2-4, with D hard to call. CDR1 is MDHEN, CDR2 SYDVKM, per germline. V was cut by 4 bases and J by 0 bases, with 10 bases left in between. CDR3 length: 15 residues. The CDR3 nucleotides read TGTGCCAGCAGTTCTATGATAATAGCCAAAAACATTCAGTACTTC. This codes for CASSSMIIAKNIQYF. The full variable domain, its missing parts supplied by reference TRBV28 and TRBJ2-4, is DVKVTQSSRYLVKRTGEKVFLECVQDMDHENMFWYRQDPGLGLRLIYFSYDVKMKEKGDIPEGYSVSREKKERFSLILESASTNQTSMYLCASSSMIIAKNIQYFGAGTRLSVL.

This clone was observed a handful of times. The chain recombines TRBV4-2 with TRBJ2-7; D uncertain. CDR1 is LGHNA, CDR2 YNFKEQ, per germline. V was shortened by 0 bases and J by 2 bases, with 8 bases between the two germline ends. The CDR3 runs 14 residues. This CDR3 is CASSQEWQTYEQYF. The CDR3 DNA is TGTGCCAGCAGCCAAGAGTGGCAGACCTACGAGCAGTACTTC.

The V gene is TRBV2, the J gene TRBJ1-2; 11 positions match TRBD1. J was trimmed by 8 bases and V by 7 bases; bases with no gene match: 12. This CDR3 has 15 amino acids. Germline CDR1 reads SNHLY; CDR2 reads FYNNEI. The CDR3: CASKPRGQGERGYTF. CDR3 nucleotides: TGTGCCAGCAAACCGAGGGGACAGGGGGAAAGAGGCTACACCTTC.

This clone was observed a single time. The chain employs TRBV4-3 and TRBJ2-1; D perhaps matches TRBD2 (5 bases). Germline values: CDR1 LGHNA, CDR2 YSLEER. This CDR3 contains 18 residues. V was trimmed by 0 bases and J by 7 bases, leaving 22 bases between them. The CDR3 sequence is CASSQDLGSGTYINEQFF. The CDR3 DNA reads as TGCGCCAGCAGCCAAGATCTTGGAAGCGGTACTTACATTAATGAGCAGTTCTTC.

The chain recombines TRBV15 with TRBJ2-5; D remains unclear. Matching the DNA end better, TRBJ2-7 makes the J call doubtful. The CDR3 runs to 13 residues. Per germline, CDR1 LNHNV and CDR2 YYDKDF (reference sequence). The CDR3 sequence: CATSRDFSSEQYF. The CDR3 coding sequence is TGTGCCACCAGCAGAGATTTTAGTTCCGAGCAGTACTTC.

V is TRBV19 and J is TRBJ1-2; D is perhaps TRBD1 (6 bases). This CDR3 contains 14 residues. The V and J ends lost 5 bases and 6 bases respectively, with 16 bases between them. The germline V gene has CDR1 LNHDA and CDR2 SQIVND (reference sequence). The CDR3 loop reads CASSSGVQPDGYTF. The DNA for the CDR3 is TGTGCCAGTAGTTCAGGGGTGCAGCCGGATGGCTACACCTTC. Combining the CDR3 with reference TRBV19 and TRBJ1-2 gives the whole variable domain DGGITQSPKYLFRKEGQNVTLSCEQNLNHDAMYWYRQDPGQGLRLIYYSQIVNDFQKGDIAEGYSVSREKKESFPLTVTSAQKNPTAFYLCASSSGVQPDGYTFGSGTRLTVV.